Presented here are 26 T cell receptor beta chains from one specimen sequenced in a study of T cells in Graves' hyperthyroidism and ophthalmopathy. Amplified TCR beta CDR3 regions derived from RNA transcripts. The HTBI primer set was used in a first-round RT-PCR of the TCR CDR3. TCRdb independently ran MiXCR on the multiplex PCR reads; one entry per CDR3 protein. Counted here are roughly 840,000 distinct CDR3 sequences, roughly 40% occurring once; the ten biggest clones make up around 9.3%. The sample consisted of blood. The receptors come from a man aged 18-30 years with Graves' hyperthyroidism.

A remark on this clonotype: The junction shows a germline mismatch at one end, possibly a read error. V and J are TRBV11-2 and TRBJ1-5, with D possibly TRBD1 on 6 matching bases. Germline lookup yields CDR1 SGHAT and CDR2 FQNNGV. The CDR3 sequence is 16 residues long. The CDR3 bases are TGCGCCAGCAGCCAGAAGGCAGGGGCCAGCAATCAGCCCCAGCATTTT. Translation gives CASSQKAGASNQPQHF.

This clonotype was observed many times. The rearrangement joins TRBV6-5 to TRBJ1-2, with D possibly TRBD1 on 5 matching bases. This CDR3 has 12 residues. V lost 5 bases, J lost 7 bases, and 11 bases lay in between. Germline values: CDR1 MNHEY, CDR2 SVGAGI. The CDR3 DNA sequence: TGTGCCAGCAGTCAGGGTTCCCTTGGCTACACCTTC. It encodes CASSQGSLGYTF.

This clonotype was detected ten times or more. The chain is built from TRBV19 and TRBJ1-5; weak D call: TRBD1 (5 bases). The germline V and J ends were trimmed by 5 bases and 9 bases, with 14 bases remaining between them. CDR3 length: 13 residues. Germline loops: CDR1 LNHDA, CDR2 SQIVND (reference sequence). CDR3 protein: CASSPLQGRPQHF. Here the CDR3 DNA reads TGTGCCAGTAGTCCCCTGCAGGGACGGCCCCAGCATTTT.

This clonotype was seen repeatedly, ten times or more. The V and J genes are TRBV9 and TRBJ1-2; no firm D call. Germline CDR1 reads SGDLS; CDR2 reads YYNGEE. V gave up 5 bases and J gave up 10 bases, with 9 bases separating them. The CDR3 extends over 10 amino acids. The CDR3 here is CASRGIDYTF. CDR3 nucleotides: TGTGCCAGCAGAGGAATAGACTACACCTTC.

This clonotype was observed at least ten times. The chain employs TRBV20-1 and TRBJ2-7; 8 bases are shared with TRBD1. The CDR3 runs 15 residues. Germline values: CDR1 DFQATT, CDR2 SNEGSKA (reference sequence). The trim removed 0 bases at V and 2 bases at J, leaving 6 bases unmatched. In DNA form, the CDR3 reads TGCAGTGCTAGAGATCGGACAGGGAGAGCCTACGAGCAGTACTTC. Protein: CSARDRTGRAYEQYF.

This clonotype came up many times. The V gene is TRBV9, the J gene TRBJ1-1; D unclear. Germline loops: CDR1 SGDLS, CDR2 YYNGEE. The V end was cut by 3 bases, the J end by 2 bases, with 11 bases between. This CDR3 contains 14 residues. DNA of the CDR3: TGTGCCAGCAGCGCGGAGGAGGGAAACACTGAAGCTTTCTTT. The encoded protein is CASSAEEGNTEAFF.

This clonotype was seen ten or more times. J is TRBJ2-7 and V is TRBV7-9; D is unclear. This CDR3 comprises 13 residues. CDR1 and CDR2 (germline): SEHNR, FQNEAQ (reference sequence). Deletions cut 3 bases from V and 1 base from J, with 7 bases between. CDR3 region: CASSLIGSYEQYF. DNA of the CDR3: TGTGCCAGCAGCTTGATCGGATCCTACGAGCAGTACTTC.

This chain links TRBV29-1 with TRBJ1-2; no reliable D call. Germline assignment: CDR1 SQVTM and CDR2 ANQGSEA. The CDR3 loop spans 12 amino acids. V dropped 4 bases and J dropped 8 bases, with 14 bases sitting between them. This CDR3 is CSVVGGGEGYTF. The CDR3 DNA follows: TGCAGCGTTGTGGGAGGAGGCGAGGGCTACACCTTC.

The rearrangement links TRBV20-1 to TRBJ2-5; D not resolved. Trimming cost V 1 base and J 9 bases, with 15 bases left between them. Per the germline V gene, CDR1 is DFQATT and CDR2 is SNEGSKA (reference sequence). CDR3 length equals 13 residues. The CDR3 region is CSARGRSNQPQYF. CDR3 coding DNA: TGCAGTGCTAGAGGGAGATCCAATCAGCCCCAGTACTTC.

In its sample, this clonotype was seen many times. The chain uses TRBV4-2 and TRBJ2-7, with D perhaps TRBD2 (5 bases). V dropped 0 bases and J dropped 2 bases, with 11 bases sitting between them. Per the germline V gene, CDR1 is LGHNA and CDR2 is YNFKEQ. This CDR3 spans 15 amino acids. CDR3 region: CASSQEASPTYEQYF. The CDR3, as DNA: TGTGCCAGCAGCCAAGAGGCTAGCCCAACCTACGAGCAGTACTTC.

This chain links TRBV9 with TRBJ2-6; D is unresolved. CDR1 is SGDLS and CDR2 is YYNGEE in the germline V gene. With 0 bases removed from V and 2 bases from J, the gap between germline ends came to 15 bases. The CDR3 runs to 18 residues. The CDR3 DNA reads as TGTGCCAGCAGCGTAGTAGCTGGGCAGCATGCTGGGGCCAACGTCCTGACTTTC. Translating gives CASSVVAGQHAGANVLTF.

This clonotype was counted many times. The chain is built from TRBV25-1 and TRBJ1-6, with D tentatively TRBD1 (6 bases). Germline CDR1 MGHDK, CDR2 SYGVNS. This CDR3 contains 13 residues. V lost 10 bases to trimming and J lost 10 bases, with 17 bases between them. CDR3 bases: TGTGCCACCACGGGGGGGCTAAGATCACCCCTCCACTTT. Its protein is CATTGGLRSPLHF.

This clonotype was seen more than once but under ten times. This chain links TRBV12-3 or TRBV12-4 with TRBJ1-4; 8 nucleotides match TRBD1. Unmatched junction bases numbered 7, after V lost 4 bases and J lost 3 bases. The CDR3 totals 16 residues. The CDR3 DNA reads TGTGCCAGCAGTTCCCTCCAGGGACAGGCTAATGAAAAACTGTTTTTT. Its protein product is CASSSLQGQANEKLFF.

This clonotype was recorded many times. J is TRBJ1-3 and V is TRBV7-2; D is ambiguous. Germline assignment: CDR1 SGHTA and CDR2 FQGNSA. The ends were cut back, 5 bases at V and 0 bases at J, with 11 bases in the middle. The CDR3 runs to 15 residues. DNA of the CDR3: TGTGCCAGCAGCCCCGGACCTTCCTCTGGAAACACCATATATTTT. Its translation is CASSPGPSSGNTIYF.

For this clonotype: One end of the junction varies from germline; a read error may be responsible. V and J are TRBV12-3 or TRBV12-4 and TRBJ2-7; D gene unclear. This CDR3 contains 12 residues. This CDR3 reads CASRPDLDERYF. CDR3 in DNA: TGTGCCAGCAGACCCGACCTTGACGAGCGGTACTTC.

At least ten counts were recorded for this clonotype. This chain links TRBV9 with TRBJ1-2; perhaps TRBD1 as D (5 bases). This CDR3 spans 17 amino acids. Trimming pared 0 bases from V and 5 bases from J, leaving 20 bases between. CDR1 and CDR2 from the germline V gene are SGDLS and YYNGEE. The CDR3 DNA is TGTGCCAGCAGCGTAGGCGGGGGTGACAGCCATTGGTATGGCTACACCTTC. Amino acids: CASSVGGGDSHWYGYTF.

The rearrangement joins TRBV5-1 to TRBJ1-2; possibly TRBD1 for D (5 bases). This CDR3 is built from 15 residues. Between the trimmed V and J ends, which lost 7 bases and 4 bases, there was a span of 20 bases. Germline-derived CDR1 and CDR2 are SGHRS and YFSETQ. CDR3 coding DNA: TGCGCCAGCGGGGACCAAAGTCGCCGGATCTATGGCTACACCTTC. It is translated as CASGDQSRRIYGYTF.

The chain couples TRBV7-2 to TRBJ2-2; D perhaps matches TRBD1 (6 bases). The V gene's germline CDR1 is SGHTA and CDR2 FQGNSA. Trimming left V 5 bases short and J 3 bases short, with 10 bases between. The CDR3 length is 14 residues. The CDR3 sequence: CASSPQGHTGELFF. CDR3 DNA: TGTGCCAGCAGCCCTCAGGGGCACACCGGGGAGCTGTTTTTT.

This clonotype was counted ten times or more. The rearrangement uses TRBV25-1 and TRBJ1-6; the match to TRBD1 covers 8 bases. CDR1 MGHDK and CDR2 SYGVNS come from the germline V gene. This CDR3 contains 13 residues. V lost 6 bases, J lost 7 bases, and 2 bases stayed unmatched. CDR3 region: CASSDRGNSPLHF. Written as DNA, the CDR3 is TGTGCCAGCAGCGACAGGGGAAATTCACCCCTCCACTTT.

V gene TRBV19 combines with J gene TRBJ2-2; 9 nucleotides line up with TRBD2. The CDR3 consists of 19 residues. The V gene end was trimmed by 0 bases and the J gene end by 3 bases; junction bases not matched to a gene: 11. Germline CDR1 is LNHDA and CDR2 is SQIVND (reference sequence). CDR3 in DNA: TGTGCCAGTAGTATAGATCTGCCCTCTAGCGGGGTGTACACCGGGGAGCTGTTTTTT. It translates to CASSIDLPSSGVYTGELFF.

With regard to this clonotype: A read error is possible here, since a much larger clone lies one base away. The genes are TRBV7-9 and TRBJ2-6; a possible D gene is TRBD1 (5 bases). This CDR3 is 15 amino acids long. Germline assignment: CDR1 SEHNR and CDR2 FQNEAQ (reference sequence). CDR3 residues: CASSLYPSGANVQTF. The CDR3 region has the DNA TGTGCCAGCAGCTTGTATCCCTCTGGGGCCAACGTCCAGACTTTC.

This clonotype was found many times. The chain links TRBV12-3 or TRBV12-4 to TRBJ1-1, with D perhaps matching TRBD1 (6 bases). V was pared by 4 bases and J by 1 base, with 10 bases between. CDR3 length: 14 amino acids. The CDR3 DNA reads as TGTGCCAGCAGTTCCAGGGGACCGAACACTGAAGCTTTCTTT. Amino acid sequence: CASSSRGPNTEAFF.

This clonotype was picked up many times. V usage is TRBV5-6 and J usage is TRBJ2-5, with TRBD2 as a possible D gene (6 bases). Trimming pared 3 bases from V and 9 bases from J, leaving 18 bases between. Germline lookup yields CDR1 SGHDT and CDR2 YYEEEE. The CDR3 is 14 residues long. The CDR3 spells CASSSSEGGGAQYF. The DNA of the CDR3 is TGTGCCAGCAGCTCATCCGAAGGCGGAGGGGCCCAGTACTTC. Looking up the rest from reference TRBV5-6 and TRBJ2-5 gives the full variable domain: DAGVTQSPTHLIKTRGQQVTLRCSPKSGHDTVSWYQQALGQGPQFIFQYYEEEERQRGNFPDRFSGHQFPNYSSELNVNALLLGDSALYLCASSSSEGGGAQYFGPGTRLLVL.

This rearrangement joins TRBV19 to TRBJ1-1, with D tentatively TRBD1 (5 bases). The germline V and J ends were trimmed by 11 bases and 4 bases, with 20 bases remaining between them. The CDR3 length is 14 residues. CDR1 and CDR2 from the germline V gene are LNHDA and SQIVND (reference sequence). CDR3 loop: CAGTAEGWGTEAFF. The CDR3 DNA follows: TGTGCCGGTACCGCCGAGGGGTGGGGCACTGAAGCTTTCTTT.

The V and J genes are TRBV6-6 and TRBJ2-7; 8 bases are shared with TRBD2. Germline V gene sequence: CDR1 MNHNY, CDR2 SVGAGI (reference sequence). With V trimmed by 5 bases and J by 5 bases, 5 bases remained unmatched. The CDR3 totals 13 residues. The CDR3 DNA reads as TGTGCCAGCAGTCCGGGACTAGTCCACGAGCAGTACTTC. Its protein product is CASSPGLVHEQYF.

This clonotype was seen at least ten times. The gene calls are TRBV6-6 and TRBJ2-2; TRBD2 might be the D (6 bases). V was clipped by 5 bases and J by 4 bases, with 11 bases between them. This CDR3 is 14 amino acids long. Germline values: CDR1 MNHNY, CDR2 SVGAGI (reference sequence). CDR3 nucleotide sequence: TGTGCCAGCAGTCGGCAGGAGGGCACCGGGGAGCTGTTTTTT. This sequence encodes CASSRQEGTGELFF.